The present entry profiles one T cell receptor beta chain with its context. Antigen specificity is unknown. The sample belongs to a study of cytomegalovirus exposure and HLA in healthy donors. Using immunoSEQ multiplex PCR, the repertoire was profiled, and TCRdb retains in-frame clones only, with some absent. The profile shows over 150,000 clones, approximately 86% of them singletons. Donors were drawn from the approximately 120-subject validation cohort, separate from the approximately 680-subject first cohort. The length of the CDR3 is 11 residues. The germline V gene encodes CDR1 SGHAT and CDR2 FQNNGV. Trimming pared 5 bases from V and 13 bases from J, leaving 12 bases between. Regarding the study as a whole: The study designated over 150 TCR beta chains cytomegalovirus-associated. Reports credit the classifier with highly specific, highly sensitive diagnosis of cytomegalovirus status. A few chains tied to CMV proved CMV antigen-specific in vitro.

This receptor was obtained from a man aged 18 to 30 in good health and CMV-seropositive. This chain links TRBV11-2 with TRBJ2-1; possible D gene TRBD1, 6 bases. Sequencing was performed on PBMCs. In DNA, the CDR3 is TGTGCCAGCAGCCAGGGGACGGATCAGTTCTTC. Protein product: CASSQGTDQFF.